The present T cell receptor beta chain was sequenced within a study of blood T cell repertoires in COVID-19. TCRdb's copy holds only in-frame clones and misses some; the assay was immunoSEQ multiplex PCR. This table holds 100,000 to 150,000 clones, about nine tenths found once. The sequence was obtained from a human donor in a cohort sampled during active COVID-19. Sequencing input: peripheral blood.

Here the CDR3 reads CASSPRFAKYSGNTIYF. The CDR3 nucleotides are TGTGCCAGCAGCCCCCGATTCGCTAAGTACTCTGGAAACACCATATATTTT. The chain uses TRBV7-2 and TRBJ1-3, with D unclear. Trimming stripped 5 bases from V and 0 bases from J, with 17 bases between. The CDR3 is 17 residues long. Germline V gene data show CDR1 as SGHTA and CDR2 as FQGNSA.